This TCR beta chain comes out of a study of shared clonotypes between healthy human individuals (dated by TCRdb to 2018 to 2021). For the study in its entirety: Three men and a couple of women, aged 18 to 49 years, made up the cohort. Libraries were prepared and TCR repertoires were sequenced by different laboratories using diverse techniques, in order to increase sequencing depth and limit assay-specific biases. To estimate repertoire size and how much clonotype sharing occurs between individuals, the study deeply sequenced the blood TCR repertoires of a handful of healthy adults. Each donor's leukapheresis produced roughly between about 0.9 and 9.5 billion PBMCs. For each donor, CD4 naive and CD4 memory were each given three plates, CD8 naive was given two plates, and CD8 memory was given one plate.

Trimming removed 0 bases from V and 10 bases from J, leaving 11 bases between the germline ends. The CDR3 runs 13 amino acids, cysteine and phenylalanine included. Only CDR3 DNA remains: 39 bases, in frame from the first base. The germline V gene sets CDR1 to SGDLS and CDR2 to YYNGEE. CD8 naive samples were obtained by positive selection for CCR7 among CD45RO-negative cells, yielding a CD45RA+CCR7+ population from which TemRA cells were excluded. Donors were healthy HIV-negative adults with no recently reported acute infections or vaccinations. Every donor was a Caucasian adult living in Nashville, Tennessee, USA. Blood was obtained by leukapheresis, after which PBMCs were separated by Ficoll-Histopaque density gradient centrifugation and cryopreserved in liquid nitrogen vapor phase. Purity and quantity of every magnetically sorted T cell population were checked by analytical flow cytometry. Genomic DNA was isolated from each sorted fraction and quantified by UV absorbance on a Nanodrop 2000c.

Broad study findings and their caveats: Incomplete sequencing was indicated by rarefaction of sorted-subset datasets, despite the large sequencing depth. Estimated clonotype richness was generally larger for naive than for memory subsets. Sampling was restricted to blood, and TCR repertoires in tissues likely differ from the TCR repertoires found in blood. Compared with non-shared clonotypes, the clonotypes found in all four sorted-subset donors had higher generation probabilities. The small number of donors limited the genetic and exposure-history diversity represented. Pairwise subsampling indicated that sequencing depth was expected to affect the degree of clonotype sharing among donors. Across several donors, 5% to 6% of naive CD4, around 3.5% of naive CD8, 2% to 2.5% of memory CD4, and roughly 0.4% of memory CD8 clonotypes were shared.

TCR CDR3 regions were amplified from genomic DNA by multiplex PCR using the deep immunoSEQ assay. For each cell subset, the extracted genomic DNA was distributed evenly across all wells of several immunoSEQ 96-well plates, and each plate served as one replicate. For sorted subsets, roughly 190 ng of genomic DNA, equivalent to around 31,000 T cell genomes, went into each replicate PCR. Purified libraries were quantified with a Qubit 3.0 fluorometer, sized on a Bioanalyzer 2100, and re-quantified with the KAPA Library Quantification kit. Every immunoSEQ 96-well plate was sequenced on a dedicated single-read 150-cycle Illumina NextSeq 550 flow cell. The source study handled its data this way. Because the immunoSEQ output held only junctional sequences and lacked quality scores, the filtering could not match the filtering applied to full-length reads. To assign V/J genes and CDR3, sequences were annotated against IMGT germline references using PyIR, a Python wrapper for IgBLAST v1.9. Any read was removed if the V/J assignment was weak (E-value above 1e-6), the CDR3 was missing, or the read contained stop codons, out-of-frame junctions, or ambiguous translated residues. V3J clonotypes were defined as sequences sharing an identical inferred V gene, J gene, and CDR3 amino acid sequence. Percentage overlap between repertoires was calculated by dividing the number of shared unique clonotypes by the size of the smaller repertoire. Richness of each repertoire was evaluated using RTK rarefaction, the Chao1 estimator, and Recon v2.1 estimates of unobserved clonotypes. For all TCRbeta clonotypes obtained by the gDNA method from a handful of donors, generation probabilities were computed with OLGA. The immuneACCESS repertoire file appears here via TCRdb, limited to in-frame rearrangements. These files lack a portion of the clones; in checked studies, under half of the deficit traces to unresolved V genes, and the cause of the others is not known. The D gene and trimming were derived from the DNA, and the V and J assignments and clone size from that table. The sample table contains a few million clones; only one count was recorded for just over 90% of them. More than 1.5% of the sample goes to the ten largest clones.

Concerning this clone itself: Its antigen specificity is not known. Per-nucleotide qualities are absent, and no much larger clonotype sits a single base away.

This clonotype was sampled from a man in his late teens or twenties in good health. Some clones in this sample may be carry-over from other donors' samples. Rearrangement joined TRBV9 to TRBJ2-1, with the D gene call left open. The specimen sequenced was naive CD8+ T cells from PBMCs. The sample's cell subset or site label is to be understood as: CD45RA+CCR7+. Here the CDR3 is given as CASSVVLSPEQFF. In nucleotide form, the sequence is TGTGCCAGCAGCGTAGTCCTCTCTCCCGAGCAGTTCTTC.